This T cell receptor beta chain was sequenced during a study of shared clonotypes between healthy human individuals. Profiled with immunoSEQ multiplex PCR; TCRdb holds only in-frame clones, not every one. The sample lists some 790,000 clones; approximately 72% were seen once. This CDR3 region has 15 residues. Per germline, CDR1 MNHEY and CDR2 SMNVEV (reference sequence). Losses at the gene ends were 2 bases for V and 15 bases for J; bases not matched to a gene: 15. This clone was recorded once. The chain couples TRBV27 to TRBJ2-1; the match to TRBD2 covers 8 bases. The specimen sequenced was memory CD4+ T cells sorted from blood. Indicated subset: CD45RA-negative fraction. The clonotype was recovered from a woman in her 30s in good health. The CDR3 is CASSLRSLAVPEVFF. The CDR3 nucleotides are TGTGCCAGCAGTTTAAGGTCACTAGCGGTCCCTGAGGTGTTCTTC.